Included here is one T cell receptor beta chain sequence, with context. TCR beta CDR3 regions were amplified from RNA. HTBI primers drove first-round RT-PCR of the TCR CDR3. TCRdb reanalysed the multiplex PCR reads using MiXCR and keeps one entry per CDR3 protein. This repertoire shows 200,000 to 250,000 distinct CDR3 sequences, about a sixth found once; its top ten account for around 48%. The sample is drawn from a study of T cells in Graves' hyperthyroidism and ophthalmopathy. V was shortened by 2 bases and J by 1 base, with 8 bases between the two germline ends. CDR3 size: 14 residues. The V and J genes are TRBV12-3 or TRBV12-4 and TRBJ1-1; no firm D call. The sequence came from a woman in her forties or fifties with Graves' hyperthyroidism. Sample: blood. The CDR3 bases are TGTGCCAGCAGTTTATGGCAGGAGAACACTGAAGCTTTCTTT. Encoded protein: CASSLWQENTEAFF.